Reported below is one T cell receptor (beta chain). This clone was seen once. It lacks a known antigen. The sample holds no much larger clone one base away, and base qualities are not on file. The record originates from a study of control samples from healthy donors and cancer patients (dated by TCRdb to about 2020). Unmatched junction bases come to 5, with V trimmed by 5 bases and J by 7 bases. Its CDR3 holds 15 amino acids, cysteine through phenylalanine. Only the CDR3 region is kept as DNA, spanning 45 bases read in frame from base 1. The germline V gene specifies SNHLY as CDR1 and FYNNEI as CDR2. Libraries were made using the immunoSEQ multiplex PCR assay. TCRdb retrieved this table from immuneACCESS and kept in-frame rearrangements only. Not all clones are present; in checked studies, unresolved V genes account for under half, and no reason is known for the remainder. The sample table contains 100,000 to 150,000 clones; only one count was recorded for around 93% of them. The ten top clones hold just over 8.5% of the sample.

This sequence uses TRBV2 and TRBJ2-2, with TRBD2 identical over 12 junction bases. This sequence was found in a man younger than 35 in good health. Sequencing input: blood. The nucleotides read TGTGCCAGCAGTCGACTAGCGGGGGAGGTCGGGGAGCTGTTTTTT. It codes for CASSRLAGEVGELFF.